This entry lists 30 T cell receptor beta chains sequenced from one sample in a study of siplizumab effects on memory and regulatory T cells. Here immunoSEQ multiplex PCR was the method, and the copy in TCRdb shows in-frame clones only, minus some. The sample records more than 85,000 clones, around 92% being singletons. The sequencing input was Tregs sorted from blood. All receptors derive from a human donor in good health.

J is TRBJ1-1 and V is TRBV5-6, with D maybe TRBD1 (5 bases). The CDR3 is 12 residues long. Germline V gene data show CDR1 as SGHDT and CDR2 as YYEEEE. V was clipped by 4 bases and J by 3 bases, with 7 bases between them. Here the CDR3 reads CASSRGDTEAFF. The CDR3 coding sequence is TGTGCCAGCAGCCGGGGGGACACTGAAGCTTTCTTT.

This chain uses TRBV5-3 with TRBJ2-2; 7 nucleotides line up with TRBD1. TRBV5-3 is an open reading frame whose function is uncertain. V shed 0 bases and J 7 bases; nucleotides not matched to a gene: 3. This CDR3 comprises 14 residues. The DNA of the CDR3 is TGTGCCAGAAGCTTGGACAGGGGAGACGGGGAGCTGTTTTTT. The encoded protein is CARSLDRGDGELFF.

The V gene is TRBV19, the J gene TRBJ1-1; D remains unclear. Looked up from germline, CDR1 is LNHDA and CDR2 is SQIVND (reference sequence). The CDR3 runs 14 residues. The V and J ends lost 9 bases and 1 base respectively, with 15 bases between them. CDR3 in amino acids: CASRRILWNTEAFF. The CDR3 DNA sequence: TGTGCCAGCAGACGAATACTTTGGAACACTGAAGCTTTCTTT. The whole variable domain, filled in from reference TRBV19 and TRBJ1-1, reads DGGITQSPKYLFRKEGQNVTLSCEQNLNHDAMYWYRQDPGQGLRLIYYSQIVNDFQKGDIAEGYSVSREKKESFPLTVTSAQKNPTAFYLCASRRILWNTEAFFGQGTRLTVV.

This sequence joins TRBV27 and TRBJ1-5; D is undetermined. Deletions cut 2 bases from V and 2 bases from J, with 10 bases between. CDR1 MNHEY and CDR2 SMNVEV come from the germline V gene (reference sequence). The CDR3 is made up of 15 amino acids. Written as DNA, the CDR3 is TGTGCCAGCAGTTTAGGCCGAGGTGGCAATCAGCCCCAGCATTTT. Amino acid sequence: CASSLGRGGNQPQHF.

This rearrangement joins TRBV27 to TRBJ1-2, with D hard to call. The CDR3 is 14 amino acids. The V and J ends lost 5 bases and 7 bases respectively, with 17 bases between them. Germline V CDR1 and CDR2: MNHEY, SMNVEV (reference sequence). CDR3 coding DNA: TGTGCCAGCAGTCCACAGAGGCGAATGGGTGGCTACACCTTC. It translates to CASSPQRRMGGYTF.

In its sample, this clone was seen once. The chain has TRBV18 and TRBJ1-1; no firm D call. With 0 bases removed from V and 2 bases from J, the gap between germline ends came to 7 bases. Germline CDR1 KGHSH, CDR2 LQKENI. The CDR3 runs to 14 residues. The CDR3 DNA sequence: TGTGCCAGCTCACCACCCAGCCCAAACACTGAAGCTTTCTTT. Translation gives CASSPPSPNTEAFF.

The table lists this clone with a count of one. The chain recombines TRBV28 with TRBJ1-2; D perhaps matches TRBD1 (5 bases). The ends were cut back, 4 bases at V and 5 bases at J, with 11 bases in the middle. CDR3 size: 13 residues. Germline CDR1 is MDHEN and CDR2 is SYDVKM. In DNA form, the CDR3 reads TGTGCCAGCAGTTCGGGGACTTATTATGGCTACACCTTC. Amino acids: CASSSGTYYGYTF.

The genes are TRBV7-2 and TRBJ2-7, with 9 positions matching TRBD2. Germline CDR1 reads SGHTA; CDR2 reads FQGNSA. The CDR3 is 14 residues long. V was pared by 0 bases and J by 8 bases, with 5 bases of the junction left unmatched. CDR3 in amino acids: CASSLAHTSGQQYF. The CDR3 bases are TGTGCCAGCAGCTTAGCGCACACTAGCGGGCAGCAGTACTTC.

In DNA, the CDR3 is TGTGCCAGCAGCTTACGTGGGGGAGGGCGATCAGATACGCAGTATTTT. The encoded protein is CASSLRGGGRSDTQYF. The rearrangement uses TRBV11-2 and TRBJ2-3; 7 bases are a match to TRBD2. The CDR3 covers 16 residues. V gave up 2 bases and J gave up 4 bases; unmatched junction bases: 9. Germline CDR1 and CDR2: SGHAT and FQNNGV.

The table lists this clone with a count of one. The chain is built from TRBV18 and TRBJ2-5; TRBD2 matches at 8 bases. The CDR3 is 15 residues long. Germline V CDR1 and CDR2: KGHSH, LQKENI. J gave up 2 bases and V 3 bases, and 5 bases lay outside the gene matches. CDR3 coding DNA: TGTGCCAGCTCACCCTTAGCGGGGCTACAAGAGACCCAGTACTTC. It codes for CASSPLAGLQETQYF.

The chain carries TRBV7-2 and TRBJ2-7; tentatively, D is TRBD2 (6 bases). Trimming stripped 1 base from V and 0 bases from J, with 13 bases between. CDR1 is SGHTA, CDR2 FQGNSA, per germline. This CDR3 contains 16 residues. CDR3 sequence (DNA): TGTGCCAGCAGCTTAGACAGCGGACTATACTCCTACGAGCAGTACTTC. It codes for CASSLDSGLYSYEQYF.

The chain couples TRBV6-5 to TRBJ1-1; D is perhaps TRBD1 (6 bases). Trimming left V 0 bases short and J 1 base short, with 9 bases between. The CDR3 has 15 residues. Germline lookup yields CDR1 MNHEY and CDR2 SVGAGI. CDR3 sequence (DNA): TGTGCCAGCAGTTACTCAGGGGGACAGAACACTGAAGCTTTCTTT. It codes for CASSYSGGQNTEAFF.

The chain couples TRBV4-2 to TRBJ1-2, with TRBD1 identical over 9 bases. The CDR3 length is 14 residues. The germline CDR1 and CDR2 sequences are LGHNA and YNFKEQ. V trimming: 3 bases; J trimming: 8 bases; junction bases outside the gene matches: 7. CDR3 DNA: TGTGCCAGCAGCCAGAAACAGGGGGCGCGAGGCTACACCTTC. It specifies CASSQKQGARGYTF.

This chain uses TRBV7-9 with TRBJ2-1, with D possibly called TRBD1 or TRBD2 (5 bases each). The CDR3 has 17 residues. Deletions cut 4 bases from V and 6 bases from J, with 22 bases between. Per the germline V gene, CDR1 is SEHNR and CDR2 is FQNEAQ (reference sequence). CDR3 sequence reads: CASSSSLRAGAGNEQFF. The CDR3, as DNA: TGTGCCAGCAGCTCGTCTCTTAGAGCTGGGGCGGGCAATGAGCAGTTCTTC.

The table lists this clone with a count of one. The chain is built from TRBV9 and TRBJ2-3; TRBD2 agrees at 11 bases. CDR1 is SGDLS, CDR2 YYNGEE, per germline. V gave up 3 bases and J gave up 2 bases; unmatched junction bases: 5. The CDR3 is 16 amino acids. CDR3 nucleotides: TGTGCCAGCAGCGCCGGGACTAGCGGACTCACAGATACGCAGTATTTT. Its protein is CASSAGTSGLTDTQYF.

The rearrangement links TRBV27 to TRBJ2-7; possible D gene TRBD2, 5 bases. Germline CDR1 is MNHEY and CDR2 is SMNVEV (reference sequence). The CDR3 totals 14 residues. The germline V and J ends were trimmed by 3 bases and 2 bases, with 11 bases remaining between them. CDR3 bases: TGTGCCAGCAGTTTTGATCCGACTACCTACGAGCAGTACTTC. It translates to CASSFDPTTYEQYF.

This chain links TRBV27 with TRBJ1-1; D not resolved. The V gene's germline CDR1 is MNHEY and CDR2 SMNVEV (reference sequence). Trimming cost V 5 bases and J 5 bases, with 15 bases left between them. The CDR3 has 14 residues. CDR3 coding DNA: TGTGCCAGCAGTCGCCAAGGACGGAAGACTGAAGCTTTCTTT. Protein: CASSRQGRKTEAFF.

The rearrangement links TRBV28 to TRBJ2-1; 8 nucleotides agree with TRBD2. The CDR3 loop spans 19 amino acids. V lost 2 bases, J lost 5 bases, and 17 bases stayed unmatched. Germline V gene sequence: CDR1 MDHEN, CDR2 SYDVKM. The chain's CDR3 is CASSLRPGRKREFNNEQFF. The DNA for the CDR3 is TGTGCCAGCAGTTTACGCCCTGGCAGGAAGCGGGAGTTTAACAATGAGCAGTTCTTC.

The chain recombines TRBV5-1 with TRBJ2-5, with D perhaps matching TRBD2 (5 bases). Trimming stripped 0 bases from V and 0 bases from J, with 12 bases between. The CDR3 runs 16 residues. Germline CDR1 SGHRS, CDR2 YFSETQ. This CDR3 reads CASSLGGSGNQETQYF. CDR3 nucleotides: TGCGCCAGCAGCTTGGGGGGTTCGGGAAACCAAGAGACCCAGTACTTC.

V is TRBV12-5 and J is TRBJ2-3; perhaps TRBD1 as D (6 bases). Trimming stripped 6 bases from V and 5 bases from J, with 21 bases between. CDR1 is LGHNT, CDR2 FRNRAP, per germline. The CDR3 is 16 amino acids. CDR3 sequence: CASGSGHSSVGDTQYF. In DNA, the CDR3 is TGTGCTAGTGGGTCGGGACACTCGAGCGTCGGAGATACGCAGTATTTT.

The V gene is TRBV28, the J gene TRBJ2-7; the match to TRBD1 covers 8 bases. The CDR3 sequence is 16 residues long. The V segment lost 5 bases and the J segment 2 bases; nucleotides outside the gene matches: 11. Germline CDR1 and CDR2: MDHEN and SYDVKM. The CDR3 nucleotides are TGTGCCAGCAGTACCCCTCGACAGGGGCGAACCTACGAGCAGTACTTC. Translation gives CASSTPRQGRTYEQYF.

This chain uses TRBV7-3 with TRBJ2-7, with TRBD1 matching over 9 bases. Germline lookup yields CDR1 SGHTA and CDR2 FQGTGA. Trimming cost V 3 bases and J 6 bases; bases outside gene matches: 6. The CDR3 is made up of 14 amino acids. CDR3 nucleotide sequence: TGTGCCAGCAGCTTTGACAGGGGGTCAGTCGAGCAGTACTTC. Translation: CASSFDRGSVEQYF.

This chain links TRBV18 with TRBJ2-1; no clear D gene. The CDR3 contains 13 residues. Looked up from germline, CDR1 is KGHSH and CDR2 is LQKENI. With 1 base removed from V and 12 bases from J, the gap between germline ends came to 13 bases. CDR3: CASSPQGAMGQFF. The CDR3 DNA sequence: TGTGCCAGCTCACCACAGGGTGCAATGGGGCAGTTCTTC.

V usage is TRBV11-2 and J usage is TRBJ1-2; D is ambiguous. Germline V gene sequence: CDR1 SGHAT, CDR2 FQNNGV. The length of the CDR3 is 13 residues. Trimming cost V 5 bases and J 4 bases, with 11 bases left between them. This CDR3 reads CASSPLRSYGYTF. The DNA for the CDR3 is TGTGCCAGCAGCCCCTTAAGGAGCTATGGCTACACCTTC.

Comments on this clone: The identical CDR3 is also encoded by other nucleotide sequences in the sample. The genes are TRBV29-1 and TRBJ1-2, with D possibly being TRBD1 (5 bases). Germline values: CDR1 SQVTM, CDR2 ANQGSEA. V lost 4 bases and J 10 bases, leaving 13 bases between the germline ends. The CDR3 is 11 residues long. CDR3 loop: CSVVSGRDYTF. The CDR3 nucleotides are TGCAGCGTTGTCTCGGGCAGGGACTACACCTTC.

V gene TRBV7-9 combines with J gene TRBJ2-1; 7 bases line up with TRBD1. The CDR3 totals 15 residues. Trimming removed 4 bases from V and 3 bases from J; junction bases left unmatched: 6. Germline lookup yields CDR1 SEHNR and CDR2 FQNEAQ (reference sequence). The CDR3 DNA follows: TGTGCCAGCAGCTCGACAGGGAGATACTACAATGAGCAGTTCTTC. It yields the protein CASSSTGRYYNEQFF.

The J gene is TRBJ1-3, the V gene TRBV18; 9 positions match TRBD1. The CDR3 runs to 16 residues. V was pared by 3 bases and J by 2 bases, with 5 bases of the junction left unmatched. Per the germline V gene, CDR1 is KGHSH and CDR2 is LQKENI. The CDR3 nucleotides read TGTGCCAGCTCACCGACGGACAGGGGTACTGGAAACACCATATATTTT. Translation gives CASSPTDRGTGNTIYF.

The gene calls are TRBV6-5 and TRBJ1-1; D gene ambiguous. The ends were cut back, 5 bases at V and 0 bases at J, with 10 bases in the middle. From germline, CDR1 is MNHEY and CDR2 SVGAGI. The CDR3 sequence is 14 residues long. The CDR3 loop reads CASSKTVLNTEAFF. DNA for the CDR3: TGTGCCAGCAGTAAGACCGTTTTGAACACTGAAGCTTTCTTT.

The gene calls are TRBV11-3 and TRBJ2-2; the D gene could be TRBD1 or TRBD2 (5 bases each). The V gene lost 4 bases and the J gene lost 6 bases, with 21 bases spanning the gap. This CDR3 is built from 17 residues. Germline V gene lookup returns CDR1 SGHNT and CDR2 YENEEA. CDR3 loop: CASSSSYGGVSPGELFF. DNA for the CDR3: TGTGCCAGCAGCTCATCATATGGGGGAGTTTCGCCCGGGGAGCTGTTTTTT.

Comments on this clone: The junction departs from germline at one end; a sequencing error may be responsible. The V and J genes are TRBV27 and TRBJ2-5, with 8 nucleotides matching TRBD1. The CDR3 totals 13 residues. Per germline, CDR1 MNHEY and CDR2 SMNVEV (reference sequence). The CDR3 DNA reads as TGTGCCAACAGTACCGACAGGGGAGAGACCCAGTACTTC. This encodes CANSTDRGETQYF.